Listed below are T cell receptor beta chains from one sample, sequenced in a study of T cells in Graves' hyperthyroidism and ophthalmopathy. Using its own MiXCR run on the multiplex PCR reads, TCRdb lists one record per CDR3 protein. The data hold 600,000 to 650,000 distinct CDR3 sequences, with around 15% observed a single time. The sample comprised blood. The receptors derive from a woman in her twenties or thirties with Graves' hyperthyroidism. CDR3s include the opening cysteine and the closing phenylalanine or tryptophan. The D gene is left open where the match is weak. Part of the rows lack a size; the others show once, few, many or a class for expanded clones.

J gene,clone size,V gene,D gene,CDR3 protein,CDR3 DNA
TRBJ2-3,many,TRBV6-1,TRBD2,CASSSLRSGRGTDTQYF,TGTGCCAGCAGTTCCCTCCGAAGCGGGAGAGGGACCGATACGCAGTATTTT
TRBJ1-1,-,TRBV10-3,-,CAISEPPGGENTEAFF,TGTGCCATCAGTGAGCCCCCTGGAGGGGAGAACACTGAAGCTTTCTTT
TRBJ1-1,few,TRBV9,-,CASSARPGQGVNTEAFF,TGTGCCAGCAGCGCCCGTCCGGGACAAGGGGTGAACACTGAAGCTTTCTTT
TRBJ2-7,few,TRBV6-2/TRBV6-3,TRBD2,CASSYTSGYYEQYF,TGTGCCAGCAGCTATACTAGCGGATACTACGAGCAGTACTTC
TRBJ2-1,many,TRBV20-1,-,CSAREQNGNEQFF,TGCAGTGCTAGAGAACAAAACGGCAATGAGCAGTTCTTC
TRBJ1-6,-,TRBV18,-,CASSSTGSYNSPLHF,TGTGCCAGCTCATCCACGGGCTCCTATAATTCACCCCTCCACTTT
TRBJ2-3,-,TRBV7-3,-,CASSLTSGVGTDTQYF,TGTGCCAGCAGCTTAACCTCTGGAGTAGGCACAGATACGCAGTACTTT
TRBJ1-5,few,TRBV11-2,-,CASSLVQGLSNQPQHF,TGTGCCAGCAGCTTAGTACAAGGCCTTAGCAATCAGCCCCAGCATTTT
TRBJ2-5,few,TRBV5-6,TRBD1,CASSLPRGSEETQYF,TGTGCCAGCAGCTTACCCAGGGGGTCGGAGGAGACCCAGTACTTC
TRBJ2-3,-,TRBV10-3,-,CAISEQDTQYF,TGTGCCATCAGTGAGCAAGATACGCAGTATTTT
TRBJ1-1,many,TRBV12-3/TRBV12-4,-,CASSPSRIGTEAFF,TGTGCCAGCAGTCCCAGCAGGATTGGCACTGAAGCTTTCTTT
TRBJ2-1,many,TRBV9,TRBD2,CASSVLAGDYNEQFF,TGTGCCAGCAGCGTATTGGCGGGGGATTACAATGAGCAGTTCTTC
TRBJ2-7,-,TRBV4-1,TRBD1,CASSQPNRDRSYEQYF,TGCGCCAGCAGCCAACCTAACCGGGACAGGAGCTACGAGCAGTACTTC
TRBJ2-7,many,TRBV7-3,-,CASSFGRGKYEQYF,TGTGCCAGCAGCTTCGGGCGGGGTAAATACGAGCAGTACTTC
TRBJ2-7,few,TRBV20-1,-,CSARSGFSYEQYF,TGCAGTGCTAGAAGCGGGTTCTCCTACGAGCAGTACTTC
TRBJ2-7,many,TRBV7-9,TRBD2,CASSTSGLPGEQYF,TGTGCCAGCAGCACCTCGGGACTACCGGGCGAGCAGTACTTC
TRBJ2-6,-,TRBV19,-,CASSIGGANVLTF,TGTGCCAGTAGTATAGGGGGGGCCAACGTCCTGACTTTC
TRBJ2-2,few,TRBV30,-,CARQNTGELFF,TGTGCCCGACAAAACACCGGGGAGCTGTTTTTT
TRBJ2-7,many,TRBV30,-,CAWSFPFYEQYF,TGTGCCTGGAGTTTTCCCTTCTACGAGCAGTACTTC
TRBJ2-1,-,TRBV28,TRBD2,CASRRGGWNEQFF,TGTGCCAGCAGGCGGGGGGGGTGGAATGAGCAGTTCTTC
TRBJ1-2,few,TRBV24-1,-,CATSEGYGYTF,TGTGCCACCAGTGAGGGGTACGGCTACACCTTC
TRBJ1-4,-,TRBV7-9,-,CASSSGLLGGVEKLFF,TGTGCCAGCAGCTCAGGACTCCTTGGGGGGGTTGAAAAACTGTTTTTT
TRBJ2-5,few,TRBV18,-,CASSPARRETQYF,TGTGCCAGCTCACCAGCAAGACGGGAGACCCAGTACTTC
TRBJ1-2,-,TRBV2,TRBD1,CASRGTGGVGYGYTF,TGTGCCAGTCGCGGGACAGGGGGAGTGGGCTATGGCTACACCTTC
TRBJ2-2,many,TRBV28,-,CASRRKWAGELFF,TGTGCCAGCAGGCGTAAATGGGCCGGGGAGCTGTTTTTT
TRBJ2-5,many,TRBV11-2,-,CASSSGTRGRETQYF,TGTGCCAGCAGCTCCGGGACTAGGGGGCGCGAGACCCAGTACTTC
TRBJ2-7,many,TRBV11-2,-,CASSLDPGGGYEQYF,TGTGCCAGCAGCTTAGATCCAGGGGGAGGGTACGAGCAGTACTTC
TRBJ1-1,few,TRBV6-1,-,CASSVDPNTEAFF,TGTGCCAGCAGTGTTGACCCGAACACTGAAGCTTTCTTT
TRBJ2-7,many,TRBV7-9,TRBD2,CASSLGSSGIREQYF,TGTGCCAGCAGCTTAGGGTCTAGCGGGATTCGGGAGCAGTACTTC
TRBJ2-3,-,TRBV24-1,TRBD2,CATSAAGGTDTQYF,TGTGCCACCAGTGCCGCGGGGGGCACAGATACGCAGTATTTT
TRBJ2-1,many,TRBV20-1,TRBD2,CSARDPNGRPGGEQFF,TGCAGTGCTAGAGATCCCAACGGGAGGCCCGGGGGTGAGCAGTTCTTC
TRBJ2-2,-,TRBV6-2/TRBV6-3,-,CASSYGGAQTGELFF,TGTGCCAGCAGTTACGGAGGGGCTCAGACCGGGGAGCTGTTTTTT
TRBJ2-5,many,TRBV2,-,CAGGVGRDLQETQYF,TGTGCCGGAGGAGTAGGGCGGGACCTCCAAGAGACCCAGTACTTC
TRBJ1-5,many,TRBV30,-,CAWSLQESQPQHF,TGTGCCTGGAGCCTACAAGAGAGTCAGCCCCAGCATTTT
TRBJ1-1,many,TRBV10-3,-,CAINGREDTEAFF,TGTGCCATCAACGGCAGGGAGGACACTGAAGCTTTCTTT
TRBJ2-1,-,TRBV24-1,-,CATSDLRVYNEQFF,TGTGCCACCAGTGATTTAAGGGTATACAATGAGCAGTTCTTC
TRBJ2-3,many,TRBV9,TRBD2,CASSASGGTSETDTQYF,TGTGCCAGCAGCGCCTCTGGCGGGACTAGCGAAACAGATACGCAGTATTTT
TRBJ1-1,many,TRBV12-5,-,CASGLAGQDRWNTEAFF,TGTGCTAGTGGTTTGGCGGGTCAGGATAGATGGAACACTGAAGCTTTCTTT
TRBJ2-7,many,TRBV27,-,CASGYGISYEQYF,TGTGCCAGCGGGTACGGGATCTCCTACGAGCAGTACTTC
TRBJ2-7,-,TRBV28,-,CASSFEGRIFYEQYF,TGTGCCAGCAGTTTTGAGGGACGGATATTCTACGAGCAGTACTTC
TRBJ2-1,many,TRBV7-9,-,CASSSQGDEQFF,TGTGCCAGCAGCTCCCAGGGAGATGAGCAGTTCTTC
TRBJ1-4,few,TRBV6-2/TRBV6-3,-,CASSYEARKLFF,TGTGCCAGCAGTTACGAGGCGCGAAAACTGTTTTTT
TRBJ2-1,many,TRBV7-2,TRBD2,CASSLALRLAGQPQQFF,TGTGCCAGCAGCTTGGCCCTCAGACTAGCGGGACAACCTCAGCAGTTCTTC
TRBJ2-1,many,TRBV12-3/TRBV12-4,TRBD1,CASSLAQGAYNEQFF,TGTGCCAGCAGTTTAGCTCAGGGGGCCTACAATGAGCAGTTCTTC
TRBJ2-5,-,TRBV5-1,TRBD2,CASSLGSLAGNQETQYF,TGCGCCAGCAGCTTGGGGAGCCTAGCGGGGAACCAAGAGACCCAGTACTTC
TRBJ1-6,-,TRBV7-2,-,CASSFSTGGSPLHF,TGTGCCAGCAGCTTTTCCACAGGTGGTTCACCCCTCCACTTT
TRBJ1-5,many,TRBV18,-,CASSRGEGANQPQHF,TGTGCCAGCTCACGGGGCGAGGGTGCCAATCAGCCCCAGCATTTT
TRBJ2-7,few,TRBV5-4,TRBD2,CASSFSLAGVHEQYF,TGTGCCAGCAGCTTCTCCCTAGCGGGAGTCCACGAGCAGTACTTC
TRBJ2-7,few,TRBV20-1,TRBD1,CSAGTGYEQYF,TGCAGTGCCGGGACAGGCTACGAGCAGTACTTC
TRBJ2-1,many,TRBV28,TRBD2,CASSRTSGSDEQFF,TGTGCCAGCAGTCGGACTAGCGGGAGCGATGAGCAGTTCTTC
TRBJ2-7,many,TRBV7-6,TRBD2,CASSSEVGAGGYEQYF,TGTGCCAGCAGTTCGGAGGTAGGAGCGGGAGGGTACGAGCAGTACTTC
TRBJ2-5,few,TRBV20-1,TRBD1,CSARDPRQGAMSETQYF,TGCAGTGCTAGAGATCCCCGACAGGGGGCTATGTCAGAGACCCAGTACTTC
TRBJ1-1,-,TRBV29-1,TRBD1,CSVDLGQINTEAFF,TGCAGCGTTGACCTGGGACAGATAAACACTGAAGCTTTCTTT
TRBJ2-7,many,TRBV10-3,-,CAISESDRDYEQYF,TGTGCCATCAGTGAGTCGGACCGGGACTACGAGCAGTACTTC
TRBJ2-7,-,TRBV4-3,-,CASSWGGGGQWYEQYF,TGCGCCAGCAGCTGGGGAGGGGGGGGGCAATGGTACGAGCAGTACTTC